The 10 T cell receptor beta chains given below trace back to one sample, sequenced in a study of T cell responses to AZD1222 COVID-19 vaccine. The repertoire was sequenced with immunoSEQ multiplex PCR; TCRdb's copy has only in-frame clones and lacks some. The data hold 150,000 or so clones, with about 90% observed a single time. The material sequenced was peripheral blood, taken 28 days after the second AZD1222 dose. All receptors come from an adult who received the AZD1222 COVID-19 vaccine.

The chain links TRBV6-5 to TRBJ1-2; possibly TRBD1 for D (5 bases). The CDR3 covers 13 residues. Trimming pared 5 bases from V and 0 bases from J, leaving 7 bases between. The germline V gene encodes CDR1 MNHEY and CDR2 SVGAGI. The DNA of the CDR3 is TGTGCCAGCAGTCGACAGACTAACTATGGCTACACCTTC. It yields the protein CASSRQTNYGYTF.

The genes are TRBV11-2 and TRBJ1-3; D is undetermined. V was shortened by 6 bases and J by 0 bases, with 9 bases between the two germline ends. CDR3 length equals 14 residues. CDR1 is SGHAT, CDR2 FQNNGV, per germline. The CDR3 nucleotides are TGTGCCAGCAGACGTACTGGCTCTGGAAACACCATATATTTT. Translated: CASRRTGSGNTIYF.

The chain combines TRBV27 with TRBJ1-5; D not resolved. The CDR3 loop spans 12 amino acids. V lost 5 bases, J lost 4 bases, and 6 bases lay in between. The germline V gene has CDR1 MNHEY and CDR2 SMNVEV (reference sequence). CDR3 DNA: TGTGCCAGCAGTACCGCGAATCAGCCCCAGCATTTT. Translating gives CASSTANQPQHF.

The rearrangement links TRBV9 to TRBJ2-7, with D perhaps matching TRBD1 or TRBD2 (5 bases each). The V end lost 0 bases, the J end lost 3 bases, and 10 bases lay between the germline ends. The V gene's germline CDR1 is SGDLS and CDR2 YYNGEE. There are 14 residues in the CDR3. The CDR3 DNA reads as TGTGCCAGCAGCGTAGAGAGTGGGGGCTACGAGCAGTACTTC. It codes for CASSVESGGYEQYF.

The gene calls are TRBV19 and TRBJ1-4, with a weak D call TRBD1 (5 bases). V was clipped by 6 bases and J by 7 bases, with 15 bases between them. The CDR3 contains 14 residues. Germline loops: CDR1 LNHDA, CDR2 SQIVND (reference sequence). The CDR3 nucleotides are TGTGCCAGTAGCCTGTGGCGCAGGGCTGAAAAACTGTTTTTT. This gives the protein CASSLWRRAEKLFF.

The gene calls are TRBV27 and TRBJ2-3; no firm D call. V lost 5 bases and J 7 bases, leaving 10 bases between the germline ends. Germline values: CDR1 MNHEY, CDR2 SMNVEV (reference sequence). The length of the CDR3 is 12 residues. The DNA of the CDR3 is TGTGCCAGCAGTGACGACTGGAATACGCAGTATTTT. This translates into CASSDDWNTQYF.

The chain has TRBV7-9 and TRBJ1-2; D may be TRBD1 (5 bases). This CDR3 has 13 residues. Per the germline V gene, CDR1 is SEHNR and CDR2 is FQNEAQ (reference sequence). V lost 7 bases and J lost 6, with 15 bases in between. The CDR3 sequence is CASILLGQDGYTF. The DNA for the CDR3 is TGTGCCAGCATTCTACTGGGGCAAGATGGCTACACCTTC.

The chain employs TRBV7-2 and TRBJ1-5; D unresolved. Trimming shortened V by 1 base and J by 3 bases, and 4 bases separated the two germline ends. Germline values: CDR1 SGHTA, CDR2 FQGNSA. The CDR3 loop spans 13 amino acids. CDR3 amino acids: CASSLVSNQPQHF. The CDR3 DNA sequence: TGTGCCAGCAGCTTAGTATCCAATCAGCCCCAGCATTTT.

CDR3 nucleotides: TGTGCCAGCAGCCCCCCGAGAACAGTCCAAGAGACCCAGTACTTC. It translates to CASSPPRTVQETQYF. The V gene is TRBV7-2, the J gene TRBJ2-5; no firm D call. Deletions cut 5 bases from V and 1 base from J, with 14 bases between. Germline V lookup: CDR1 SGHTA, CDR2 FQGNSA. This CDR3 spans 15 amino acids.

The chain recombines TRBV7-6 with TRBJ1-5, with D uncertain. The V gene lost 3 bases and the J gene lost 8 bases, with 8 bases spanning the gap. The CDR3 length is 12 residues. Germline CDR1 reads SGHVS; CDR2 reads FNYEAQ. The CDR3 region has the DNA TGTGCCAGCAGCTTGCCTCTAGAGCCCCAGCATTTT. Its translation is CASSLPLEPQHF. The full variable domain, with the rest looked up from reference TRBV7-6 and TRBJ1-5, is GAGVSQSPRYKVTKRGQDVALRCDPISGHVSLYWYRQALGQGPEFLTYFNYEAQQDKSGLPNDRFSAERPEGSISTLTIQRTEQRDSAMYRCASSLPLEPQHFGDGTRLSIL.